The 30 T cell receptor beta chains given below trace back to one sample, sequenced in a study of shared clonotypes between healthy human individuals. Sequencing used immunoSEQ multiplex PCR; TCRdb keeps in-frame clones, though not all of them. The repertoire holds fewer than 650,000 clones, with 76% as singletons. The sequencing sample was made of PBMCs. The receptor set was obtained from a woman between 35 and 50 years old in good health. Some clones in this sample may be carry-over from other donors' samples.

On this clone itself: A read error may be the cause here, since a much bigger clone is one base away. Other nucleotide sequences from this sample produce the same CDR3. This chain uses TRBV29-1 with TRBJ1-3; no reliable D call. CDR3 length: 13 residues. Germline V lookup: CDR1 SQVTM, CDR2 ANQGSEA. CDR3 in amino acids: CSAGHSSGNTIYF. DNA of the CDR3: TGCAGCGCCGGTCACAGCTCTGGAAACACCATATATTTC.

This sequence joins TRBV19 and TRBJ1-1; a weak D match, TRBD1 (5 bases). CDR1 is LNHDA and CDR2 is SQIVND in the germline V gene (reference sequence). Trimming removed 4 bases from V and 1 base from J, with 10 bases in between. The CDR3 extends over 14 amino acids. The CDR3: CASSTQVPNTEAFF. Here the CDR3 DNA reads TGTGCCAGTAGTACACAGGTACCGAACACTGAAGCTTTCTTT. The full variable domain, with the rest looked up from reference TRBV19 and TRBJ1-1, is DGGITQSPKYLFRKEGQNVTLSCEQNLNHDAMYWYRQDPGQGLRLIYYSQIVNDFQKGDIAEGYSVSREKKESFPLTVTSAQKNPTAFYLCASSTQVPNTEAFFGQGTRLTVV.

The J gene is TRBJ2-7, the V gene TRBV6-1; D might be TRBD1 or TRBD2, each matching 6 bases. V was clipped by 0 bases and J by 3 bases, with 12 bases between them. Germline CDR1 reads MNHNS; CDR2 reads SASEGT. The CDR3 loop spans 15 amino acids. CDR3 sequence reads: CASSEARGRDYEQYF. The CDR3 nucleotides are TGTGCCAGCAGTGAAGCTCGGGGGCGCGACTACGAGCAGTACTTC.

V and J are TRBV6-5 and TRBJ2-7; the D gene is possibly TRBD2 (6 bases). Germline V gene sequence: CDR1 MNHEY, CDR2 SVGAGI. The CDR3 extends over 14 amino acids. V was clipped by 6 bases and J by 1 base, with 13 bases between them. The CDR3, as DNA: TGTGCCAGCAGGCGGGGCATCGAGTCCTACGAGCAGTACTTC. Residues: CASRRGIESYEQYF.

This chain links TRBV29-1 with TRBJ2-5, with D possibly TRBD1 on 6 matching bases. Trimming removed 2 bases from V and 1 base from J, with 14 bases in between. From germline, CDR1 is SQVTM and CDR2 ANQGSEA. The CDR3 is 15 amino acids. In DNA form, the CDR3 reads TGCAGCGTTGAATGGACAGTCACAGGCCAAGAGACCCAGTACTTC. Protein product: CSVEWTVTGQETQYF.

Comments on this clone: The junction departs from germline at one end; a sequencing error may be responsible. The chain couples TRBV4-1 to TRBJ2-6; TRBD2 might be the D (5 bases). Per the germline V gene, CDR1 is MGHRA and CDR2 is YSYEKL. This CDR3 has 16 residues. CDR3 residues: CASSQDLGSGANVLTF. The CDR3 coding sequence is TGTGCCAGCAGCCAAGATCTAGGGAGCGGGGCCAACGTCCTGACTTTC.

Regarding this clone: Other DNA sequences within the sample encode an identical CDR3. V and J are TRBV18 and TRBJ2-3; unclear D gene. This CDR3 has 13 amino acids. CDR1 is KGHSH, CDR2 LQKENI, per germline. Trimming took 2 bases from V and 1 from J, leaving 4 bases between them. CDR3 region: CASSPVGTDTQYF. The CDR3 DNA sequence: TGTGCCAGCTCACCAGTGGGCACAGATACGCAGTATTTT.

Of note for this clone: At one boundary the junction diverges from the germline segment, which might be a read error. The genes are TRBV10-3 and TRBJ1-1; unclear D gene. Germline assignment: CDR1 ENHRY and CDR2 SYGVKD. The CDR3 spans 13 residues. The CDR3 protein is CAISESTAAEAFF. CDR3 DNA: TGTGCCATCAGTGAGTCAACAGCCGCTGAGGCTTTCTTT.

This chain links TRBV5-3 with TRBJ2-7; possible D gene TRBD2, 5 bases. TRBV5-3 is an ORF, with its function uncertain. Trimming took 6 bases from V and 2 from J, leaving 21 bases between them. CDR3 length: 16 amino acids. Here the CDR3 DNA reads TGTGCCAGAAAACCCCCCGATGTGAGGGCGGCCTACGAGCAGTACTTC. It codes for CARKPPDVRAAYEQYF.

This chain uses TRBV28 with TRBJ2-7; weak D call: TRBD2 (6 bases). The CDR3 is 14 residues long. V lost 6 bases and J 2 bases, leaving 14 bases between the germline ends. The V gene's germline CDR1 is MDHEN and CDR2 SYDVKM. This chain's CDR3 is CASSPGGGPYEQYF. CDR3 DNA sequence: TGTGCCAGCAGCCCCGGGGGAGGACCCTACGAGCAGTACTTC.

The chain employs TRBV7-2 and TRBJ2-1; 8 bases align to TRBD2. The germline CDR1 and CDR2 sequences are SGHTA and FQGNSA. CDR3 length: 15 residues. With 1 base clipped from V and 4 bases from J, the junction kept 3 bases outside the gene matches. This CDR3 reads CASSLGTSIYNEQFF. CDR3 coding DNA: TGTGCCAGCAGCTTAGGGACTAGCATATACAATGAGCAGTTCTTC.

The chain is built from TRBV9 and TRBJ2-7; D remains unclear. Germline CDR1 and CDR2: SGDLS and YYNGEE. V lost 0 bases, J lost 1 base, and 8 bases lay in between. The CDR3 covers 14 residues. CDR3 in DNA: TGTGCCAGCAGCGTAGGTTCTCGATCCTACGAGCAGTACTTC. Its protein is CASSVGSRSYEQYF. Together with reference TRBV9 and TRBJ2-7, the CDR3 gives the full variable domain: DSGVTQTPKHLITATGQRVTLRCSPRSGDLSVYWYQQSLDQGLQFLIQYYNGEERAKGNILERFSAQQFPDLHSELNLSSLELGDSALYFCASSVGSRSYEQYFGPGTRLTVT.

Sample share makes this clone medium-sized (0.01 to 0.1%). The chain employs TRBV11-2 and TRBJ2-4, with 10 bases fitting TRBD1. The V and J ends lost 2 bases and 9 bases, in that order; junction bases with no gene match: 7. This CDR3 comprises 15 residues. Germline CDR1 is SGHAT and CDR2 is FQNNGV. The CDR3 spells CASSLPWDRGPIQYF. The DNA for the CDR3 is TGTGCCAGCAGCTTACCCTGGGACAGGGGACCCATTCAGTACTTC.

Worth noting for this clone: A far larger clone differs by one base, so this is likely a read error. Other DNA variants within this sample encode the same CDR3. J is TRBJ2-7 and V is TRBV30; 9 bases align to TRBD1. The V and J ends lost 2 bases and 7 bases, in that order; junction bases with no gene match: 12. Per the germline V gene, CDR1 is GTSNPN and CDR2 is SVGIG (reference sequence). The CDR3 consists of 15 residues. This CDR3 reads CAWSRGQGLVEEQYF. The CDR3 coding sequence is TGTGCCTGGAGTCGAGGACAGGGGCTAGTAGAGGAGCAGTACTTC.

V gene TRBV4-1 combines with J gene TRBJ2-2; 7 bases match TRBD2. The CDR3 has 15 amino acids. The ends lost 4 bases at V and 0 bases at J; junction bases unmatched: 2. CDR1 is MGHRA, CDR2 YSYEKL, per germline. CDR3 in DNA: TGCGCCAGCAGCCCGGGACTAACGAACACCGGGGAGCTGTTTTTT. It translates to CASSPGLTNTGELFF.

In its sample, this clone was seen a few times. The V and J genes are TRBV15 and TRBJ1-1; 7 bases line up with TRBD1. The germline CDR1 and CDR2 sequences are LNHNV and YYDKDF (reference sequence). The CDR3 totals 14 residues. V lost 0 bases to trimming and J lost 5 bases; unmatched junction nucleotides: 3. The CDR3 DNA reads as TGTGCCACCAGCAGAGACGGACAGGTAACTGAAGCTTTCTTT. This translates into CATSRDGQVTEAFF.

This rearrangement joins TRBV6-5 to TRBJ2-7; D gene uncertain. The CDR3 consists of 14 residues. The germline V and J ends were trimmed by 7 bases and 3 bases, with 16 bases remaining between them. Germline V lookup: CDR1 MNHEY, CDR2 SVGAGI. CDR3 region: CASMKDMTSYEQYF. CDR3 DNA: TGTGCCAGCATGAAAGACATGACGAGCTACGAGCAGTACTTC.

There are a few counts of this clone. The CDR3 bases are TGTGCCAGCAGTGTACAGGAGTGGGGTGAAAAACTGTTTTTT. Protein product: CASSVQEWGEKLFF. The chain joins TRBV28 to TRBJ1-4; TRBD1 is a possible D gene (5 bases). Germline V lookup: CDR1 MDHEN, CDR2 SYDVKM. The CDR3 is made up of 14 amino acids. The V end was cut by 5 bases, the J end by 7 bases, with 14 bases between.

V and J are TRBV5-1 and TRBJ1-1, with a tentative D call TRBD1 (5 bases). Trimming pared 0 bases from V and 4 bases from J, leaving 10 bases between. The CDR3 has 14 residues. CDR1 and CDR2 from the germline V gene are SGHRS and YFSETQ. The CDR3 sequence is CASSLDRTLTEAFF. The CDR3 DNA sequence: TGCGCCAGCAGCTTGGACAGGACCCTCACTGAAGCTTTCTTT.

This clone was counted ten times or more. The sample holds other DNA sequences that translate to the same CDR3. The rearrangement joins TRBV11-1 to TRBJ2-1; 12 positions agree with TRBD2. The junction had 5 bases not matched to a gene; V was cut back by 4 bases and J by 4 bases. The CDR3 has 16 amino acids. Germline V gene sequence: CDR1 SGHAT, CDR2 FQDESV (reference sequence). The CDR3 is CASSSSGTSGYNEQFF. CDR3 nucleotides: TGTGCCAGCAGCTCCTCCGGGACTAGCGGGTACAATGAGCAGTTCTTC.

The chain carries TRBV18 and TRBJ1-5; 9 bases match TRBD1. CDR3 length: 13 residues. V lost 3 bases, J lost 11 bases, and 5 bases stayed unmatched. Germline-derived CDR1 and CDR2 are KGHSH and LQKENI. This CDR3 reads CASSPGQGTAQHF. CDR3 coding DNA: TGTGCCAGCTCACCGGGACAGGGTACAGCCCAGCATTTT.

A word on this clone: A single base separates this from a much larger clone, so it may be a read error. This sample also contains other DNA sequences that code for the same CDR3. In DNA, the CDR3 is TGTGCCTGGAGGGGGGCTGCAGCTGAAGCTTTCTTT. This encodes CAWRGAAAEAFF. The V gene is TRBV30, the J gene TRBJ1-1; TRBD1 is a possible D gene (6 bases). Germline V gene data show CDR1 as GTSNPN and CDR2 as SVGIG (reference sequence). V gave up 3 bases and J gave up 6 bases, with 11 bases separating them. The CDR3 loop spans 12 amino acids.

The CDR3 is CASSPPGPGGYTF. The CDR3 coding sequence is TGTGCCAGCAGTCCCCCCGGTCCGGGGGGCTACACCTTC. This chain links TRBV27 with TRBJ1-2, with D unresolved. The CDR3 covers 13 residues. The ends were cut back, 5 bases at V and 8 bases at J, with 15 bases in the middle. In germline, CDR1 is MNHEY, CDR2 SMNVEV (reference sequence).

V and J are TRBV7-2 and TRBJ2-1; TRBD1 matches at 7 bases. After removal of 8 bases from V and 8 bases from J, the junction contained 9 bases not matched to a gene. Germline lookup yields CDR1 SGHTA and CDR2 FQGNSA. This CDR3 contains 13 residues. CDR3 protein: CASRDRGRDEQFF. The CDR3 DNA follows: TGTGCCAGCCGGGACAGAGGCCGAGATGAGCAGTTCTTC. The full variable domain, completed using reference TRBV7-2 and TRBJ2-1, is GAGVSQSPSNKVTEKGKDVELRCDPISGHTALYWYRQSLGQGLEFLIYFQGNSAPDKSGLPSDRFSAERTGGSVSTLTIQRTQQEDSAVYLCASRDRGRDEQFFGPGTRLTVL.

The V gene is TRBV11-2, the J gene TRBJ2-2; tentative D call: TRBD2 (6 bases). Germline V gene sequence: CDR1 SGHAT, CDR2 FQNNGV. V lost 1 base, J lost 1 base, and 10 bases lay in between. The CDR3 has 16 amino acids. CDR3 sequence: CASSLVRGMNTGELFF. The CDR3 nucleotides read TGTGCCAGCAGCTTAGTGCGCGGGATGAACACCGGGGAGCTGTTTTTT.

Notes on this clone: A read error likely explains this, since a far larger clone differs by one base. The sample has other DNA sequences that encode this CDR3 too. The CDR3 loop is CASSLRGDTEAFF. Written as DNA, the CDR3 is TGCGCCAGCAGCTTAAGGGGTGACACTGAAGCTTTCTTT. V is TRBV5-1 and J is TRBJ1-1; possibly TRBD1 for D (5 bases). The CDR3 is 13 residues long. The ends were cut back, 2 bases at V and 3 bases at J, with 8 bases in the middle. Germline lookup yields CDR1 SGHRS and CDR2 YFSETQ.

The CDR3 DNA follows: TGTGCCAGCAGCCATCGGGGAAGCAACACCGGGGAGCTGTTTTTT. Protein product: CASSHRGSNTGELFF. The rearrangement joins TRBV7-8 to TRBJ2-2; D is possibly TRBD2 (5 bases). CDR1 and CDR2 (germline): SGHVS, FQNEAQ. V dropped 5 bases and J dropped 2 bases, with 12 bases sitting between them. The CDR3 length is 15 residues.

This chain links TRBV18 with TRBJ1-1; TRBD1 agrees at 9 bases. From germline, CDR1 is KGHSH and CDR2 LQKENI. The CDR3 sequence is 15 residues long. J gave up 4 bases and V 0 bases, and 3 bases lay outside the gene matches. CDR3 DNA: TGTGCCAGCTCACCACCGGGGACAGGGTCCACTGAAGCTTTCTTT. It yields the protein CASSPPGTGSTEAFF.

The chain combines TRBV23-1 with TRBJ2-7, with D perhaps matching TRBD1 or TRBD2 (5 bases each). TRBV23-1 carries the ORF label, with uncertain function. This CDR3 contains 16 residues. The V end lost 4 bases, the J end lost 0 bases, and 16 bases lay between the germline ends. The DNA for the CDR3 is TGCGCCAGCAGTCTACAGGACTCCTACATCTCCTACGAGCAGTACTTC. As protein: CASSLQDSYISYEQYF.

Comment on this clone: It differs at one base from a far larger clone, so likely a read error. CDR3 sequence: CAWRDMTETFF. The CDR3 nucleotides are TGTGCCTGGAGGGACATGACTGAAACTTTCTTT. This sequence joins TRBV30 and TRBJ1-1, with D possibly TRBD1 on 5 matching bases. Per germline, CDR1 GTSNPN and CDR2 SVGIG (reference sequence). This CDR3 region has 11 residues.